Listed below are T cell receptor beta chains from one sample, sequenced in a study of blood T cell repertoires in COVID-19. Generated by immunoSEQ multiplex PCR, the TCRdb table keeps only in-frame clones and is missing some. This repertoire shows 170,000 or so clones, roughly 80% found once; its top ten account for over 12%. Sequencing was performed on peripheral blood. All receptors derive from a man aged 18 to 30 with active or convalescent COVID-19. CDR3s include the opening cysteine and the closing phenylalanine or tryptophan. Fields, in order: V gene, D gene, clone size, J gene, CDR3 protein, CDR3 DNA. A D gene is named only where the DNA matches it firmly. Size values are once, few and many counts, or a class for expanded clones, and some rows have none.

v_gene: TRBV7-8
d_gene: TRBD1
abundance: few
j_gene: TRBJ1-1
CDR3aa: CASSRQGVNTEAFF
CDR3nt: TGTGCCAGCAGCCGACAGGGGGTTAATACTGAAGCTTTCTTT

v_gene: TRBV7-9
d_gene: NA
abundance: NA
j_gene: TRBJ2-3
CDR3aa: CASSQRTVTDTQYF
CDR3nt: TGTGCCAGCAGCCAACGGACAGTCACAGATACGCAGTATTTT

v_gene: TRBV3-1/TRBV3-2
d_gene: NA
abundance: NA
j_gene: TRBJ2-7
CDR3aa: CASSPLRGSYEQYF
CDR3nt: TGTGCCAGCAGCCCGTTACGGGGGTCCTACGAGCAGTACTTC

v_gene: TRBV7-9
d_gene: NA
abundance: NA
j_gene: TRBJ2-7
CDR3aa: CASSLVPYPPSEQYF
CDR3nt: TGTGCCAGCAGCTTAGTTCCCTACCCCCCCTCCGAGCAGTACTTC

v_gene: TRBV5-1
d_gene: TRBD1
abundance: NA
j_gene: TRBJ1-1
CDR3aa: CASSLGQGAFF
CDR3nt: TGCGCCAGCAGCCTAGGACAGGGAGCTTTCTTT

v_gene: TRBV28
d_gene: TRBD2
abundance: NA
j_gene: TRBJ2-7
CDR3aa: CASSLTRLAGYEQYF
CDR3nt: TGTGCCAGCAGTTTAACACGACTAGCGGGCTACGAGCAGTACTTC

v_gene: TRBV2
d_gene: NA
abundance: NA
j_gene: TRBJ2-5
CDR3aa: CASIRRDRQETQYF
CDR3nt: TGTGCCAGCATACGTCGGGATCGGCAAGAGACCCAGTACTTC

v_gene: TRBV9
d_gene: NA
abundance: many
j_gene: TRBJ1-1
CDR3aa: CASSVALIENTEAFF
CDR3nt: TGTGCCAGCAGCGTAGCCCTCATAGAAAACACTGAAGCTTTCTTT

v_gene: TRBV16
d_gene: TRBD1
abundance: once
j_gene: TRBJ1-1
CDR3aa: CASIPATGTGDTEAFF
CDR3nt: TGTGCCAGCATACCAGCGACAGGGACCGGCGATACTGAAGCTTTCTTT

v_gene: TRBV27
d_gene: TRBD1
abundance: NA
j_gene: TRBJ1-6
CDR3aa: CASAGTGDSPLHF
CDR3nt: TGTGCCAGCGCTGGGACAGGGGATTCACCCCTCCACTTT

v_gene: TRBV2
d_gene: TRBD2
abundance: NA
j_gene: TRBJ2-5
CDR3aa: CASGTSGEPQETQYF
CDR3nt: TGTGCCAGCGGGACTAGCGGGGAGCCACAAGAGACCCAGTACTTC

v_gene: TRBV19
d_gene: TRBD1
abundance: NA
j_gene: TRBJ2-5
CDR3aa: CASSSDRAETQYF
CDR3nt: TGTGCCAGTAGTTCAGACAGGGCCGAGACCCAGTACTTC

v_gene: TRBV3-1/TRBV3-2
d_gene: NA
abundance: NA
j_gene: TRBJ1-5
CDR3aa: CASSRRLNQPQHF
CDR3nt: TGTGCCAGCAGCCGAAGACTCAATCAGCCCCAGCATTTT

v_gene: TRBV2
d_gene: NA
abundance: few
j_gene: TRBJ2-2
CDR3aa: CASSEGPVGSYTGELFF
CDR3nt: TGTGCCAGCAGCGAGGGCCCGGTGGGGTCCTACACCGGGGAGCTGTTTTTT

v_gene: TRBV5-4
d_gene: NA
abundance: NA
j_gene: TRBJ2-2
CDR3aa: CASSYPVGAAGELFF
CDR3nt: TGTGCCAGCAGCTACCCAGTTGGGGCGGCCGGGGAGCTGTTTTTT

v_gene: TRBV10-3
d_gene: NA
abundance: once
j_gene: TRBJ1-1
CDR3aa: CAISEGSGGGPNTEAFF
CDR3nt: TGTGCCATCAGTGAGGGTTCTGGGGGAGGCCCGAACACTGAAGCTTTCTTT

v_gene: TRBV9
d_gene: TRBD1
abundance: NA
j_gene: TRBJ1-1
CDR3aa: CASSVSGQENTEAFF
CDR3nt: TGTGCCAGCAGCGTCTCGGGACAGGAGAACACTGAAGCTTTCTTT

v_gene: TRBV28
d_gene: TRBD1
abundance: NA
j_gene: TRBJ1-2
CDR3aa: CASSFAAGTVHGYTF
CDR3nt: TGTGCCAGCAGTTTCGCGGCCGGGACAGTTCATGGCTACACCTTC

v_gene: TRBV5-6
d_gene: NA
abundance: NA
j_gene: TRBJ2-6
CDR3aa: CASSLYIVAAGANVLTF
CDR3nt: TGTGCCAGCAGCTTGTACATCGTAGCCGCTGGGGCCAACGTCCTGACTTTC

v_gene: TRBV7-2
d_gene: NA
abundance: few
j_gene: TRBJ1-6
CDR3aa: CASSREIQGNSPLHF
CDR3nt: TGTGCCAGCAGCCGCGAAATTCAGGGGAATTCACCCCTCCACTTT

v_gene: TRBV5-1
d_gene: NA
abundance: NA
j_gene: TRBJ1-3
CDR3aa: CASRSGESGGNTIYF
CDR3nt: TGCGCCAGCAGGTCGGGGGAATCTGGGGGAAACACCATATATTTT

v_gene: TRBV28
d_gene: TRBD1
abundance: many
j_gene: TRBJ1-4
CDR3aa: CASSLTRQGVNEKLFF
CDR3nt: TGTGCCAGCAGTTTAACCCGGCAGGGGGTGAATGAAAAACTGTTTTTT

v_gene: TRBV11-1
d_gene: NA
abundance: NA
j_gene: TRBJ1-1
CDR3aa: CASSWGSVRTEAFF
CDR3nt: TGTGCCAGCAGCTGGGGCAGTGTTCGGACTGAAGCTTTCTTT

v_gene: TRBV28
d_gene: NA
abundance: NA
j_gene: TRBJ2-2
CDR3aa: CASSLPNLSTGELFF
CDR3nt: TGTGCCAGCAGTCTGCCTAACTTAAGCACCGGGGAGCTGTTTTTT

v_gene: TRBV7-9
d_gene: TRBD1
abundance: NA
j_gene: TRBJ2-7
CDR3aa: CASSIPGQVSGEQYF
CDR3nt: TGTGCCAGCAGCATACCGGGACAGGTTTCAGGCGAGCAGTACTTC

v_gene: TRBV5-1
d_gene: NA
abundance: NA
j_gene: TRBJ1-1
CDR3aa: CASSLQTGNTEAFF
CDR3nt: TGCGCCAGCAGCCTCCAAACAGGAAACACTGAAGCTTTCTTT

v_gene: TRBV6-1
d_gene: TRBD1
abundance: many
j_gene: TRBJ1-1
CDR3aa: CASSEAMTGGTEAFF
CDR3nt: TGTGCCAGCAGTGAAGCGATGACAGGGGGCACTGAAGCTTTCTTT

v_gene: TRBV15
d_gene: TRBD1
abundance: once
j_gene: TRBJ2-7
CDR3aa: CATSRGQEYEQYF
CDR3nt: TGTGCCACCAGCCGGGGACAGGAGTACGAGCAGTACTTC

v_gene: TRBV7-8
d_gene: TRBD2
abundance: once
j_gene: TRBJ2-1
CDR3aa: CASSLPKRGGSYNEQFF
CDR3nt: TGTGCCAGCAGCTTACCGAAGCGGGGGGGCTCCTACAATGAGCAGTTCTTC

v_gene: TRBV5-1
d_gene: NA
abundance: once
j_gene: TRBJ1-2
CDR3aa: CASSAGQTGGGYTF
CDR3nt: TGCGCCAGCAGCGCTGGACAGACGGGTGGGGGCTACACCTTC

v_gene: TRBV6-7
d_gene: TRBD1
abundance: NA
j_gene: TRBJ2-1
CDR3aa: CASSYSKGTGGPSPYNEQFF
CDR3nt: TGTGCCAGCAGTTACTCTAAGGGGACAGGGGGTCCGAGCCCCTACAATGAGCAGTTCTTC

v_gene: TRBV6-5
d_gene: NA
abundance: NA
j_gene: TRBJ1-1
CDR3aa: CASSQSPMSGSFF
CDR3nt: TGTGCCAGCAGTCAGTCACCGATGTCCGGGTCTTTCTTT

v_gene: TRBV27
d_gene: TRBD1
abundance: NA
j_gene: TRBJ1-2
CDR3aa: CASRPTGAVGYTF
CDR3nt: TGTGCCAGCAGACCCACAGGGGCCGTCGGCTACACCTTC

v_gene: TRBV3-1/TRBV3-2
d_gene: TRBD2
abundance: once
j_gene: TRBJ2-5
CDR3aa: CASSQAGVAETQYF
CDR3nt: TGTGCCAGCAGCCAGGCGGGAGTAGCGGAGACCCAGTACTTC

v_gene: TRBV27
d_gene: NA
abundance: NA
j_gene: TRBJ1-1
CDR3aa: CASSNWNTEAFF
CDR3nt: TGTGCCAGCAGCAATTGGAACACTGAAGCTTTCTTT

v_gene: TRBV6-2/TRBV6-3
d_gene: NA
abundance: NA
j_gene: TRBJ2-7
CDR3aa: CASSYLGQFYEQYF
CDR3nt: TGTGCCAGCAGTTACCTGGGACAATTCTACGAGCAGTACTTC

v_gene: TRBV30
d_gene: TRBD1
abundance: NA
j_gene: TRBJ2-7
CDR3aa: CAGGQGADEQYF
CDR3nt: TGTGCCGGAGGACAGGGGGCGGATGAGCAGTACTTC

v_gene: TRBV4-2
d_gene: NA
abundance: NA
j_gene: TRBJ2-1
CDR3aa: CASSQDGQYSGYNEQFF
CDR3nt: TGTGCCAGCAGCCAAGATGGACAGTATTCGGGGTACAATGAGCAGTTCTTC

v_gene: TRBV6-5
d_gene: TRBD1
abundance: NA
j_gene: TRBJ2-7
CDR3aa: CASSYSTGGSYEQYF
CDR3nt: TGTGCCAGCAGTTACTCGACAGGGGGCTCCTACGAGCAGTACTTC

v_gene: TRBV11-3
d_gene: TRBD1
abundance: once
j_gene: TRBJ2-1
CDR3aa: CASSFNRGRQFF
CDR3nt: TGTGCCAGCAGCTTTAACAGGGGAAGGCAGTTCTTC

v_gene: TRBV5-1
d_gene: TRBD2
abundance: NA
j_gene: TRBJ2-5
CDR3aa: CASSLSTSGGGGQETQYF
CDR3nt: TGCGCCAGCAGCTTAAGTACTAGCGGGGGAGGGGGACAAGAGACCCAGTACTTC

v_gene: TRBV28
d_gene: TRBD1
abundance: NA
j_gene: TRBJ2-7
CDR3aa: CASSPRTGTGKDEQYF
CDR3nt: TGTGCCAGCAGTCCTAGGACCGGGACAGGGAAAGACGAGCAGTACTTC

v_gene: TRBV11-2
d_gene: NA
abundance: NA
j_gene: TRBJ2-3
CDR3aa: CASRSSWSSTDTQYF
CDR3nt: TGTGCCTCCCGGTCTTCCTGGAGTAGCACAGATACGCAGTATTTT

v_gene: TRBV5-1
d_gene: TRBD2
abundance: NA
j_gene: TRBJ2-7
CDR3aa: CASSLIPSGGHREQYF
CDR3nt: TGCGCCAGCAGCTTGATCCCTAGCGGGGGGCATCGCGAGCAGTACTTC

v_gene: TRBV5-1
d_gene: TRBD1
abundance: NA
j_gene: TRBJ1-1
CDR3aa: CASSLATGGTEAFF
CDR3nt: TGCGCCAGCAGCTTGGCGACAGGGGGGACTGAAGCTTTCTTT

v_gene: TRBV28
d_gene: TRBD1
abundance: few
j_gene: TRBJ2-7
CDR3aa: CASSFSNGQGLYSEQYF
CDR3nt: TGTGCCAGCAGTTTCTCTAACGGACAGGGATTATATTCAGAGCAGTACTTC

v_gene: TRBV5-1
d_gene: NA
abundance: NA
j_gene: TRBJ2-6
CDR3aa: CASSPPDNSGANVLTF
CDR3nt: TGCGCCAGCAGCCCCCCGGACAACTCTGGGGCCAACGTCCTGACTTTC

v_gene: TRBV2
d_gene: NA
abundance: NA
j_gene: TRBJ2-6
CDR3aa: CARGNSGANVLTF
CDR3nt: TGTGCCAGGGGCAACTCTGGGGCCAACGTCCTGACTTTC

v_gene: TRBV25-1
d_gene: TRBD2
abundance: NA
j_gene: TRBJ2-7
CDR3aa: CASSTPGLGRQYF
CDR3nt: TGTGCCAGCAGTACCCCGGGACTAGGACGGCAGTACTTC

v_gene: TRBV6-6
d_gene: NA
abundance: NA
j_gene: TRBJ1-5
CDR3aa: CASSYSLGGTNQPQHF
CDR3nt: TGTGCCAGCAGTTACTCCCTCGGGGGAACCAATCAGCCCCAGCATTTT

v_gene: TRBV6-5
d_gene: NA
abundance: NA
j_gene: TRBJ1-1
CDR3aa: CASSYELRGRAEAFF
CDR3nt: TGTGCCAGCAGTTACGAATTGCGGGGGCGCGCTGAAGCTTTCTTT

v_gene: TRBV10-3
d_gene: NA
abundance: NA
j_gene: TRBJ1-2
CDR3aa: CAISESLQVGYTF
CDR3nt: TGTGCCATCAGTGAGTCGCTACAGGTGGGCTACACCTTC

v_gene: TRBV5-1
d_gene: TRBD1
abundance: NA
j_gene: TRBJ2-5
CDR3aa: CASSLAKGERMGQGPRETQYF
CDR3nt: TGCGCCAGCAGCTTGGCCAAGGGTGAGAGAATGGGACAGGGTCCCCGGGAGACCCAGTACTTC

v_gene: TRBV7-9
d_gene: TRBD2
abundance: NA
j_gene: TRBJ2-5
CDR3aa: CASSLTSGSEKTQYF
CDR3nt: TGTGCCAGCAGTTTGACTAGCGGGAGTGAAAAGACCCAGTACTTC

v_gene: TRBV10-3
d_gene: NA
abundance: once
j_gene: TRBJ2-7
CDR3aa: CAITSDYTYEQYF
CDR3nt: TGTGCCATCACTTCAGACTATACCTACGAGCAGTACTTC

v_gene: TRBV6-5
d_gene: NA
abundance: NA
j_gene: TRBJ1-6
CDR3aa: CASKRSGHSPLHF
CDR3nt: TGTGCCAGCAAGCGGTCAGGACATTCACCCCTCCACTTT

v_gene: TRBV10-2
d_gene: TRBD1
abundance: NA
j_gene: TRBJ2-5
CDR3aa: CASRERGAGGDQETQYF
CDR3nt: TGCGCCAGCAGGGAAAGAGGGGCAGGGGGCGACCAAGAGACCCAGTACTTC

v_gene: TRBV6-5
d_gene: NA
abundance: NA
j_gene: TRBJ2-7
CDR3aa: CASRSHSYEQYF
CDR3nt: TGTGCCAGCAGGAGCCACTCCTACGAGCAGTACTTC

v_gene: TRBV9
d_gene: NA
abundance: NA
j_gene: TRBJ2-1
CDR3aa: CASSVTGYNEQFF
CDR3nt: TGTGCCAGCAGCGTCACAGGGTACAATGAGCAGTTCTTC

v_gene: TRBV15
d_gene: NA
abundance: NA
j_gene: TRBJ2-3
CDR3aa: CATSRVYLGLRGGVDTQYF
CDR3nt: TGTGCCACCAGCAGAGTGTACCTGGGACTTAGAGGTGGTGTAGATACGCAGTATTTT